Listed below are T cell receptor beta chains from one sample, sequenced in a study of cytomegalovirus exposure and HLA in healthy donors. Generated by immunoSEQ multiplex PCR, the TCRdb table keeps only in-frame clones and is missing some. The table has about 44,000 clones, more than 85% seen once; the top ten hold 2.1%. Sequencing was performed on PBMCs. The receptors originated from a woman under 30 in good health and CMV-seronegative. The CDR3 runs from the conserved cysteine through the conserved F or W. The D gene is left open where the match is weak. Clone size is not always given. Where it is, it says once, few, many or a class for expanded clones.

>TRBD1|-|TRBJ2-7|TRBV5-1
TGCGCCAGCAGCTCGGGACAGGCGAAATACGAGCAGTACTTC
CASSSGQAKYEQYF
>TRBD2|-|TRBJ2-5|TRBV27
TGTGCCAGCAGTTTGACTAGCGGGAACATTCAGGAGACCCAGTACTTC
CASSLTSGNIQETQYF
>-|-|TRBJ2-3|TRBV6-6
TGTGCCAGCAGTCATACAGATACGCAGTATTTT
CASSHTDTQYF
>-|-|TRBJ2-3|TRBV7-9
TGTGCCAGCAGCCCAGATGCAGATACGCAGTATTTT
CASSPDADTQYF
>-|-|TRBJ2-7|TRBV18
TGTGCCAGCTCACCACGAACCTCGCGGCCCTACGAGCAGTACTTC
CASSPRTSRPYEQYF
>-|-|TRBJ2-2|TRBV18
TGTGCCAGCTCCCCCTTGACGGCGGTCGCGAACACCGGGGAGCTGTTTTTT
CASSPLTAVANTGELFF
>-|-|TRBJ1-1|TRBV11-2
TGTGCCAGCAGCCCGCACCAGGGTAACACTGAAGCTTTCTTT
CASSPHQGNTEAFF
>TRBD1|once|TRBJ2-7|TRBV5-6
TGTGCCAGCAGCTTGGGGGGGACAGGGGGCGAGCAGTACTTC
CASSLGGTGGEQYF
>-|-|TRBJ1-4|TRBV28
TGTGCCAGCAGTCCGACAGGAATGTCGACTAATGAAAAACTGTTTTTT
CASSPTGMSTNEKLFF
>-|-|TRBJ2-1|TRBV30
TGTGCCTGGAGTCCGCCCAACTCCAGCGGTGAGCAGTTCTTC
CAWSPPNSSGEQFF
>-|-|TRBJ1-6|TRBV27
TGTGCCAGCAGTTTAGGAGCAGGGTTTTTTTCCTATAATTCACCCCTCCACTTT
CASSLGAGFFSYNSPLHF
>-|-|TRBJ2-7|TRBV28
TGTGCCAGCAGCAAAACCTCCTTTTCAGGGGACCTCTCCTACGAGCAGTACTTC
CASSKTSFSGDLSYEQYF
>-|-|TRBJ2-3|TRBV18
TGTGCCAGCTCACCACCGTCCGGAGCTAGGGGGGGAGATACGCAGTATTTT
CASSPPSGARGGDTQYF
>TRBD2|-|TRBJ2-2|TRBV19
TGTGCCAGTAGTATCTCGGGGGGGCCGAACACCGGGGAGCTGTTTTTT
CASSISGGPNTGELFF
>-|-|TRBJ1-1|TRBV9
TGTGCCAGCAGCACACAGGAGAACACTGAAGCTTTCTTT
CASSTQENTEAFF
>TRBD1|-|TRBJ2-7|TRBV28
TGTGCCAGCAGTTTTGAGGGACAGCCCGAGCAGTACTTC
CASSFEGQPEQYF
>TRBD2|-|TRBJ2-1|TRBV7-3
TGTGCCAGCAGCGACTCTAGCGGGGAGAACGATGAGCAGTTCTTC
CASSDSSGENDEQFF
>-|-|TRBJ2-3|TRBV12-5
TGTGCTAGTGGTTTGGGACTTGGGGGCTCAGATACGCAGTATTTT
CASGLGLGGSDTQYF
>-|-|TRBJ1-1|TRBV10-3
TGTGCCATCAGTCCCGCGGGACGGAAGAACACTGAAGCTTTCTTT
CAISPAGRKNTEAFF
>-|-|TRBJ2-1|TRBV6-4
TGTGCCAGCAGTGACTCTCCTGGGGCTAGCGTTGAGCAGTTCTTC
CASSDSPGASVEQFF